These 30 T cell receptor beta chains were sequenced from one sample in a study of beta chain features in type 1 diabetes. What was sequenced were expressed TCRB transcripts, since all of the isolated RNA had been reverse transcribed. Generated by immunoSEQ multiplex PCR, the TCRdb table keeps only in-frame clones and is missing some. This table has 310,000 or so clones, 9.5% to 12% appearing once. Sequenced material: naive CD4+ T cells from blood. The receptors were gathered from a woman younger than 45 in good health.

This clone was counted between two and nine times. This chain joins TRBV4-3 and TRBJ2-1, with a possible D match to TRBD2 (6 bases). Germline V lookup: CDR1 LGHNA, CDR2 YSLEER. The CDR3 is 14 amino acids. Trimming removed 0 bases from V and 10 bases from J, with 13 bases in between. In DNA, the CDR3 is TGCGCCAGCAGCCAAGAAGTGGGGACTGAGGAGCAGTTCTTC. The encoded protein is CASSQEVGTEEQFF.

Only a few counts were recorded for this clone. The chain uses TRBV4-3 and TRBJ2-7, with TRBD2 identical over 7 bases. The germline V gene encodes CDR1 LGHNA and CDR2 YSLEER. J was trimmed by 3 bases and V by 0 bases; bases with no gene match: 11. The CDR3 extends over 17 amino acids. For the CDR3, the DNA is TGCGCCAGCAGCCAAGATGTCTTGCGGGAGAGAAGCTACGAGCAGTACTTC. It yields the protein CASSQDVLRERSYEQYF.

There are a few counts of this clone. The CDR3 is CANQTSSYEQYF. The CDR3 region has the DNA TGTGCCAACCAGACTAGCTCCTACGAGCAGTACTTC. The chain is built from TRBV10-3 and TRBJ2-7, with D perhaps TRBD2 (6 bases). The CDR3 is 12 amino acids. V dropped 10 bases and J dropped 0 bases, with 10 bases sitting between them. CDR1 and CDR2 (germline): ENHRY, SYGVKD.

This clone was detected only a few times. The chain carries TRBV30 and TRBJ2-1, with 12 nucleotides matching TRBD2. J was trimmed by 6 bases and V by 0 bases; bases with no gene match: 12. The CDR3 length is 18 residues. Germline CDR1 and CDR2: GTSNPN and SVGIG (reference sequence). CDR3 sequence (DNA): TGTGCCTGGAGTGTACTTTCCTCGCTAGCGGGAGGGCCCAATGAGCAGTTCTTC. This translates into CAWSVLSSLAGGPNEQFF.

The DNA for the CDR3 is TGTGCCATCAGTGACACTCAGGGGCAAGCAAAGACCCAGTACTTC. Protein: CAISDTQGQAKTQYF. This chain links TRBV10-3 with TRBJ2-5, with D possibly matching TRBD1 (6 bases). V was clipped by 3 bases and J by 6 bases, with 17 bases between them. The CDR3 has 15 residues. Germline V gene data show CDR1 as ENHRY and CDR2 as SYGVKD.

This clone was seen only a few times. The chain is built from TRBV7-8 and TRBJ2-1; maybe TRBD1 (6 bases). The CDR3 has 16 amino acids. V lost 3 bases to trimming and J lost 5 bases, with 17 bases between them. Germline loops: CDR1 SGHVS, CDR2 FQNEAQ. The chain's CDR3 is CASSFILQGSHNEQFF. CDR3 nucleotide sequence: TGTGCCAGCAGCTTTATACTACAGGGTAGCCACAATGAGCAGTTCTTC.

This clone was observed a few times. The J gene is TRBJ2-1, the V gene TRBV5-1; 9 nucleotides line up with TRBD2. Germline V gives CDR1 SGHRS, CDR2 YFSETQ. CDR3 size: 15 residues. With V trimmed by 7 bases and J by 1 base, 6 bases remained unmatched. The CDR3 region has the DNA TGCGCCAGCTCAAATCTAGCGGGATCCTACAATGAGCAGTTCTTC. It yields the protein CASSNLAGSYNEQFF.

The CDR3 reads CASRYISGSRNIQYF. In DNA form, the CDR3 reads TGTGCAAGTCGTTATATTAGCGGGAGCAGGAACATTCAGTACTTC. This chain uses TRBV12-2 with TRBJ2-4; the table gives TRBD2 as D, unverified against the DNA. TRBV12-2 corresponds to a pseudogene. CDR3 length: 15 residues.

Only a few counts were recorded for this clone. V gene TRBV7-6 combines with J gene TRBJ2-7, with D possibly matching TRBD1 (5 bases). V shed 1 base and J shed 6 bases, with 16 bases lying between them. CDR1 is SGHVS, CDR2 FNYEAQ, per germline. This CDR3 has 15 residues. The CDR3 sequence is CASSLVTGVISEQYF. CDR3 in DNA: TGTGCCAGCAGCTTAGTTACAGGAGTAATCTCCGAGCAGTACTTC.

V gene TRBV6-5 combines with J gene TRBJ2-1, with TRBD2 as a possible D gene (6 bases). Trimming left V 2 bases short and J 5 bases short, with 16 bases between. The CDR3 runs 16 residues. Germline CDR1 and CDR2: MNHEY and SVGAGI. CDR3 sequence reads: CASSYLTGTLNNEQFF. CDR3 bases: TGTGCCAGCAGTTACCTAACCGGGACTCTAAACAATGAGCAGTTCTTC.

The rearrangement uses TRBV12-5 and TRBJ2-1; 8 bases are a match to TRBD1. V was clipped by 5 bases and J by 4 bases; unmatched bases: 7. Germline assignment: CDR1 LGHNT and CDR2 FRNRAP. This CDR3 has 15 amino acids. In DNA, the CDR3 is TGTGCTAGTGGTACGCCGGACAGGGAATACAATGAGCAGTTCTTC. Its translation is CASGTPDREYNEQFF.

V gene TRBV5-1 combines with J gene TRBJ2-1; 7 nucleotides align to TRBD2. Trimming cost V 4 bases and J 6 bases; bases outside gene matches: 7. Germline CDR1 reads SGHRS; CDR2 reads YFSETQ. CDR3 size: 14 residues. CDR3 sequence (DNA): TGCGCCAGCAGCCGCGGCGGGAGCTTCAATGAGCAGTTCTTC. Its protein is CASSRGGSFNEQFF. The variable domain in full, completed from reference TRBV5-1 and TRBJ2-1, reads KAGVTQTPRYLIKTRGQQVTLSCSPISGHRSVSWYQQTPGQGLQFLFEYFSETQRNKGNFPGRFSGRQFSNSRSEMNVSTLELGDSALYLCASSRGGSFNEQFFGPGTRLTVL.

This chain links TRBV28 with TRBJ2-1; 7 bases are shared with TRBD2. Germline V lookup: CDR1 MDHEN, CDR2 SYDVKM. There are 15 residues in the CDR3. Trimming took 4 bases from V and 0 from J; bases not matched to a gene: 3. The CDR3 protein is CASSSSGLSYNEQFF. The CDR3 nucleotides are TGTGCCAGCAGTTCTAGCGGCCTCTCCTACAATGAGCAGTTCTTC.

The chain links TRBV7-3 to TRBJ2-7; 13 nucleotides line up with TRBD2. Trimming took 4 bases from V and 0 from J; bases not matched to a gene: 21. The germline V gene encodes CDR1 SGHTA and CDR2 FQGTGA. The CDR3 covers 22 residues. The CDR3 DNA is TGTGCCAGCAGCTCTCCGGGACAGGGTTCCCCCGGGACTAGCGGGACCTCCTACGAGCAGTACTTC. Protein sequence: CASSSPGQGSPGTSGTSYEQYF.

This clone occurred a few times. The chain uses TRBV2 and TRBJ2-3; 12 bases line up with TRBD2. V lost 6 bases to trimming and J lost 1 base; unmatched junction nucleotides: 2. Germline values: CDR1 SNHLY, CDR2 FYNNEI. There are 15 residues in the CDR3. DNA of the CDR3: TGTGCCAGCAGAAGACTAGCGGGAGGCACAGATACGCAGTATTTT. Its protein is CASRRLAGGTDTQYF.

The chain has TRBV4-1 and TRBJ2-7; weak D call: TRBD2 (6 bases). Trimming shortened V by 1 base and J by 4 bases, and 17 bases separated the two germline ends. Germline V gives CDR1 MGHRA, CDR2 YSYEKL. The CDR3 loop spans 16 amino acids. CDR3 in DNA: TGCGCCAGCAGCCAAGGATTCCGGGGGTCTCAATACGAGCAGTACTTC. This encodes CASSQGFRGSQYEQYF.

This clone has just a few counts. This CDR3 is also generated by other DNA sequences in the sample. The chain combines TRBV9 with TRBJ2-1, with TRBD1 as a possible D gene (5 bases). V was clipped by 0 bases and J by 2 bases, with 9 bases between them. There are 15 residues in the CDR3. CDR1 and CDR2 (germline): SGDLS, YYNGEE. This CDR3 is CASSVVSGTYNEQFF. Here the CDR3 DNA reads TGTGCCAGCAGCGTAGTGTCAGGGACCTACAATGAGCAGTTCTTC.

This clone showed up just once. The chain recombines TRBV10-2 with TRBJ2-7; D is possibly TRBD1 (7 bases). Germline V gene data show CDR1 as WSHSY and CDR2 as SAAADI. CDR3 length: 14 residues. Trimming cost V 0 bases and J 4 bases, with 10 bases left between them. CDR3 region: CASSESEGAYEQYF. The CDR3 coding sequence is TGCGCCAGCAGTGAGTCGGAGGGGGCGTACGAGCAGTACTTC.

This clone was seen only a few times. The rearrangement joins TRBV18 to TRBJ1-2; the match to TRBD1 covers 7 bases. CDR3 length: 14 amino acids. Germline loops: CDR1 KGHSH, CDR2 LQKENI. Trimming took 6 bases from V and 6 from J; bases not matched to a gene: 10. This CDR3 is CASSPAEGAHGYTF. DNA for the CDR3: TGTGCCAGCTCGCCCGCAGAGGGGGCGCATGGCTACACCTTC.

The table lists this clone with a few counts. This CDR3 is CSVEAGSNEKLFF. The CDR3 DNA sequence: TGCAGCGTTGAAGCCGGGAGTAATGAAAAACTGTTTTTT. The rearrangement links TRBV29-1 to TRBJ1-4, with D hard to call. The CDR3 has 13 amino acids. The germline V gene encodes CDR1 SQVTM and CDR2 ANQGSEA. Between the trimmed V and J ends, which lost 1 base and 4 bases, there was a span of 7 bases.

This clone was seen a few times. The rearrangement joins TRBV29-1 to TRBJ2-1; 14 bases match TRBD2. CDR1 is SQVTM and CDR2 is ANQGSEA in the germline V gene. CDR3 length: 14 amino acids. CDR3 residues: CNSWGLAGASEQFF. CDR3 bases: TGCAACAGTTGGGGACTAGCGGGAGCAAGTGAGCAGTTCTTC.

This clone has more than one count but fewer than ten. Here the CDR3 DNA reads TGTGCCAGCAGTGAATTGAGGGTTGGCGAGCAGTACTTC. It specifies CASSELRVGEQYF. The rearrangement joins TRBV25-1 to TRBJ2-7, with TRBD2 as a possible D gene (5 bases). The CDR3 is 13 amino acids. Trimming left V 1 base short and J 6 bases short, with 10 bases between. The germline CDR1 and CDR2 sequences are MGHDK and SYGVNS.

The table lists this clone with a few counts. The chain joins TRBV9 to TRBJ1-3, with TRBD1 as a possible D gene (6 bases). Germline V gene sequence: CDR1 SGDLS, CDR2 YYNGEE. V gave up 1 base and J gave up 0 bases, with 11 bases separating them. This CDR3 comprises 16 residues. CDR3 region: CASSVKGDGSGNTIYF. The CDR3 DNA reads TGTGCCAGCAGCGTAAAGGGGGACGGCTCTGGAAACACCATATATTTT.

This clone was recorded a few times. The chain recombines TRBV5-6 with TRBJ2-6; TRBD2 matches 7 bases. V lost 6 bases to trimming and J lost 0 bases; unmatched junction nucleotides: 12. There are 18 residues in the CDR3. CDR1 is SGHDT, CDR2 YYEEEE, per germline. CDR3 in amino acids: CASTLGPSGISGANVLTF. In DNA form, the CDR3 reads TGTGCCAGCACCCTGGGGCCTAGCGGTATCTCTGGGGCCAACGTCCTGACTTTC.

This clone was counted between two and nine times. The chain carries TRBV5-6 and TRBJ1-1, with D tentatively TRBD1 (5 bases). The CDR3 is 16 residues long. Per the germline V gene, CDR1 is SGHDT and CDR2 is YYEEEE. Deletions cut 0 bases from V and 0 bases from J, with 12 bases between. The DNA for the CDR3 is TGTGCCAGCAGCTTGGTTCCGGGACTGATGAACACTGAAGCTTTCTTT. Its translation: CASSLVPGLMNTEAFF.

The table lists this clone with a few counts. J is TRBJ2-1 and V is TRBV7-2; 9 nucleotides line up with TRBD1. This CDR3 has 15 residues. V was pared by 5 bases and J by 4 bases, with 6 bases of the junction left unmatched. The V gene's germline CDR1 is SGHTA and CDR2 FQGNSA. Here the CDR3 reads CASSPGQGTYNEQFF. DNA of the CDR3: TGTGCCAGCAGCCCAGGACAGGGGACTTACAATGAGCAGTTCTTC.

In this sample, this clone turned up a few times. The chain is built from TRBV10-3 and TRBJ1-1, with D unclear. The length of the CDR3 is 15 residues. V was pared by 0 bases and J by 3 bases, with 11 bases between. Germline CDR1 and CDR2: ENHRY and SYGVKD. The CDR3 DNA reads TGTGCCATCAGTGAGTCAAGTGGTGCGCACACTGAAGCTTTCTTT. This encodes CAISESSGAHTEAFF.

This clone was observed a few times. The rearrangement joins TRBV5-1 to TRBJ2-5, with 11 bases lining up with TRBD1. The CDR3 is 18 amino acids. The V and J ends lost 3 bases and 5 bases, in that order; junction bases with no gene match: 15. Germline values: CDR1 SGHRS, CDR2 YFSETQ. The CDR3 DNA follows: TGCGCCAGCAGCTGGGTCCCCCGGGACAGGGGGTTCCTGGAGACCCAGTACTTC. The encoded protein is CASSWVPRDRGFLETQYF.

J is TRBJ2-2 and V is TRBV5-6; 7 bases line up with TRBD2. V lost 0 bases to trimming and J lost 1 base; unmatched junction nucleotides: 3. CDR3 length: 16 amino acids. Germline CDR1 SGHDT, CDR2 YYEEEE. The CDR3 nucleotides read TGTGCCAGCAGCTTGGGGCTAGCGGTGAACACCGGGGAGCTGTTTTTT. It is translated as CASSLGLAVNTGELFF.

The sample holds a few counts of this clone. The V gene is TRBV29-1, the J gene TRBJ1-4, with D unresolved. With 4 bases removed from V and 4 bases from J, the gap between germline ends came to 7 bases. The germline V gene has CDR1 SQVTM and CDR2 ANQGSEA. There are 12 residues in the CDR3. CDR3 bases: TGCAGCGTTGCTCAGAATAATGAAAAACTGTTTTTT. Residues: CSVAQNNEKLFF.